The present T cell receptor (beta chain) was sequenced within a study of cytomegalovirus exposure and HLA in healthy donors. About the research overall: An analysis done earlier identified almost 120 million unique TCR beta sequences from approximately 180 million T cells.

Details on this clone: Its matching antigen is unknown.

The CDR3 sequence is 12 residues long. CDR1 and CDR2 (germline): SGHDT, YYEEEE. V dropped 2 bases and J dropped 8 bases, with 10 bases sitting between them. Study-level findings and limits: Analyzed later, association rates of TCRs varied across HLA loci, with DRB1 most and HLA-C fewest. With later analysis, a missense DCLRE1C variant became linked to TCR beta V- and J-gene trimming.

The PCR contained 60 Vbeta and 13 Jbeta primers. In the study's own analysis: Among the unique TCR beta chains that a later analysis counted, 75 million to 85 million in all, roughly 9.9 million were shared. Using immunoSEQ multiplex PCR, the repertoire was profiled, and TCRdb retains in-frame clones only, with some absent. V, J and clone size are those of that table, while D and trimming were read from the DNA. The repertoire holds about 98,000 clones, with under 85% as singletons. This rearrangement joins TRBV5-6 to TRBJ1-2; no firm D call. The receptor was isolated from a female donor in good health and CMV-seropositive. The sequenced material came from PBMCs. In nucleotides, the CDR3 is TGTGCCAGCAGCTTCGCTGGGCGAGGCTACACCTTC. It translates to CASSFAGRGYTF.